This entry features one T cell receptor beta chain sequence. The entry originates in a study of T cell changes during pregnancy in multiple sclerosis. The CDR3 is made up of 16 amino acids. The V and J ends lost 1 base and 4 bases, in that order; junction bases with no gene match: 5. Germline V CDR1 and CDR2: MNHNS, SASEGT. Clones were read by immunoSEQ multiplex PCR, and TCRdb kept only the in-frame ones, dropping some. The table includes 100,000 or so clones, 90% to 95% detected once. This chain joins TRBV6-1 and TRBJ2-7; 12 nucleotides match TRBD1. Sequences were derived from peripheral blood, sampled before pregnancy. This receptor was taken from a female donor with multiple sclerosis, enrolled in a pregnancy study. CDR3 loop: CASSEVGTGGRYEQYF. In DNA, the CDR3 is TGTGCCAGCAGTGAAGTCGGGACAGGGGGCCGGTACGAGCAGTACTTC.